The next 25 T cell receptor beta chains were all read from a single sample in a study of spatial heterogeneity in lung cancer. Study observations and caveats: Intratumoral expanded alpha and beta TCR counts were found to track tumor mutation counts.

TCRdb reprocessed the 5' RACE reads via MiXCR and lists one record per CDR3 protein. Here the sample spans 3,000 to 5,000 distinct CDR3 sequences, approximately 40% being singletons. Time point indicated: sample taken at primary tumor resection. Their target antigens are unknown. Sample: lung tumor tissue, taken at surgery. The source is a male donor with early-stage non-small cell lung cancer.

The chain uses TRBV6-1 and TRBJ1-1; D may be TRBD1 (5 bases). This CDR3 contains 15 residues. The V gene lost 5 bases and the J gene lost 5 bases, with 18 bases spanning the gap. The germline V gene encodes CDR1 MNHNS and CDR2 SASEGT. The CDR3 is CASSPPGGTRTEAFF. The CDR3 DNA sequence: TGTGCCAGCAGTCCCCCGGGGGGGACTAGAACTGAAGCTTTCTTT.

This clonotype has only a few counts. The rearrangement joins TRBV19 to TRBJ2-1, with 9 bases lining up with TRBD2. CDR3 length: 14 residues. Looked up from germline, CDR1 is LNHDA and CDR2 is SQIVND (reference sequence). V lost 3 bases and J lost 6; bases outside the gene matches: 3. CDR3 DNA sequence: TGTGCCAGTAGTATTAGCGGGGGCCCCAATGAGCAGTTCTTC. It encodes CASSISGGPNEQFF.

This clonotype counts as medium-sized. The V and J genes are TRBV10-3 and TRBJ2-2, with 10 nucleotides matching TRBD2. The CDR3 runs to 17 residues. The V gene's germline CDR1 is ENHRY and CDR2 SYGVKD. J lost 3 bases, V lost 0 bases, and 4 bases had no gene match. The CDR3 protein is CAISESGLAAYTGELFF. CDR3 nucleotides: TGTGCCATCAGTGAGTCCGGACTAGCGGCTTACACCGGGGAGCTGTTTTTT.

In this sample, this clonotype turned up once. The J gene is TRBJ1-2, the V gene TRBV5-1; D gene ambiguous. Germline assignment: CDR1 SGHRS and CDR2 YFSETQ. Trimming cost V 0 bases and J 8 bases, with 11 bases left between them. CDR3 size: 13 residues. The CDR3 nucleotides are TGCGCCAGCAGCTTGGGCAGCGCGACCGGCTACACCTTC. It specifies CASSLGSATGYTF.

This clonotype appeared once. V gene TRBV30 combines with J gene TRBJ2-1; maybe TRBD2 (7 bases). CDR1 is GTSNPN, CDR2 SVGIG, per germline (reference sequence). The CDR3 loop spans 14 amino acids. V was pared by 4 bases and J by 7 bases, with 17 bases between. In nucleotides, the CDR3 is TGTGCCTGGAACTGGCGGGGGCTAGGGAATGAGCAGTTCTTC. Its protein product is CAWNWRGLGNEQFF.

V is TRBV12-3 or TRBV12-4 and J is TRBJ2-1; D not resolved. Trimming pared 4 bases from V and 8 bases from J, leaving 15 bases between. The CDR3 runs to 14 residues. The CDR3 here is CASSSPRVRHEQFF. The CDR3 DNA is TGTGCCAGCAGTTCACCCCGGGTGCGCCATGAGCAGTTCTTC.

The J gene is TRBJ1-1, the V gene TRBV12-3 or TRBV12-4; TRBD1 matches 11 bases. This CDR3 is built from 14 residues. Losses at the gene ends were 7 bases for V and 4 bases for J; bases not matched to a gene: 5. The CDR3 coding sequence is TGTGCCAGCACATGGGGACAGGGGGGCACTGAAGCTTTCTTT. This codes for CASTWGQGGTEAFF.

Sample share makes this clonotype medium-sized. The V and J genes are TRBV20-1 and TRBJ1-1; no clear D gene. The germline V and J ends were trimmed by 0 bases and 3 bases, with 14 bases remaining between them. This CDR3 contains 15 residues. The V gene's germline CDR1 is DFQATT and CDR2 SNEGSKA (reference sequence). The CDR3 here is CSARDPQAGDTEAFF. CDR3 coding DNA: TGCAGTGCTAGAGATCCCCAGGCTGGGGACACTGAAGCTTTCTTT.

J is TRBJ2-5 and V is TRBV4-1; 11 bases are a match to TRBD2. Trimming took 4 bases from V and 3 from J; bases not matched to a gene: 4. The CDR3 is 15 residues long. Germline CDR1 and CDR2: MGHRA and YSYEKL. This chain's CDR3 is CASSPILAGEETQYF. The CDR3 DNA is TGCGCCAGCAGCCCTATACTAGCGGGGGAAGAGACCCAGTACTTC.

This clonotype was counted ten times or more. The chain is built from TRBV18 and TRBJ1-5, with TRBD1 matching 8 bases. V lost 4 bases to trimming and J lost 7 bases; unmatched junction nucleotides: 9. The germline V gene has CDR1 KGHSH and CDR2 LQKENI. The length of the CDR3 is 15 residues. CDR3 sequence reads: CASSQGQEWAQPQHF. The CDR3 nucleotides are TGTGCCAGCTCACAGGGACAGGAGTGGGCCCAGCCCCAGCATTTT.

This chain joins TRBV27 and TRBJ2-2; maybe TRBD1 (6 bases). V was trimmed by 7 bases and J by 6 bases, leaving 15 bases between them. Per the germline V gene, CDR1 is MNHEY and CDR2 is SMNVEV (reference sequence). This CDR3 has 14 residues. The CDR3 coding sequence is TGTGCCAGCAAGAAACAGGGTATCGCCGGGGAGCTGTTTTTT. Its translation is CASKKQGIAGELFF.

This chain joins TRBV6-5 and TRBJ2-2; TRBD1 matches 7 bases. In germline, CDR1 is MNHEY, CDR2 SVGAGI. Trimming removed 4 bases from V and 0 bases from J; junction bases left unmatched: 5. CDR3 length equals 16 residues. The CDR3: CASSSNRGANTGELFF. CDR3 nucleotides: TGTGCCAGCAGTTCCAACAGGGGCGCGAACACCGGGGAGCTGTTTTTT.

The chain is built from TRBV5-1 and TRBJ2-1; 9 bases map to TRBD2. The germline gives CDR1 SGHRS, CDR2 YFSETQ. The CDR3 is made up of 15 amino acids. The V gene end was trimmed by 5 bases and the J gene end by 5 bases; junction bases not matched to a gene: 8. The CDR3: CASRGSGGPHNEQFF. The CDR3 bases are TGCGCCAGCAGGGGGAGCGGGGGGCCCCACAATGAGCAGTTCTTC.

This rearrangement joins TRBV10-1 to TRBJ2-2; D remains unclear. Trimming shortened V by 4 bases and J by 1 base, and 7 bases separated the two germline ends. CDR3 length: 14 amino acids. CDR1 is WNHNN, CDR2 SYGVQD, per germline (reference sequence). The CDR3 coding sequence is TGCGCCAGCAGTGGGACGAAGAACACCGGGGAGCTGTTTTTT. Its translation is CASSGTKNTGELFF.

V is TRBV28 and J is TRBJ2-3; TRBD1 matches at 8 bases. Germline trimming cut 5 bases from V and 2 bases from J; bases unmatched to any gene: 6. The germline gives CDR1 MDHEN, CDR2 SYDVKM. The CDR3 totals 15 residues. In DNA, the CDR3 is TGTGCCAGCAGTAACCGGGACAGGTACACAGATACGCAGTATTTT. Its translation is CASSNRDRYTDTQYF. Looking up the rest from reference TRBV28 and TRBJ2-3 gives the full variable domain: DVKVTQSSRYLVKRTGEKVFLECVQDMDHENMFWYRQDPGLGLRLIYFSYDVKMKEKGDIPEGYSVSREKKERFSLILESASTNQTSMYLCASSNRDRYTDTQYFGPGTRLTVL.

This clonotype has just a few counts. The V call is TRBV27, the J call TRBJ2-1, with TRBD1 matching 8 bases. The ends lost 5 bases at V and 0 bases at J; junction bases unmatched: 6. The CDR3 length is 16 residues. Germline-derived CDR1 and CDR2 are MNHEY and SMNVEV (reference sequence). CDR3 sequence reads: CASSIRGPLSYNEQFF. In DNA, the CDR3 is TGTGCCAGCAGTATCAGGGGGCCACTCTCCTACAATGAGCAGTTCTTC.

This clonotype was counted only a few times. V gene TRBV7-2 combines with J gene TRBJ2-7; 10 bases align to TRBD2. The CDR3 consists of 14 residues. Losses at the gene ends were 3 bases for V and 7 bases for J; bases not matched to a gene: 6. From germline, CDR1 is SGHTA and CDR2 FQGNSA. The CDR3 sequence: CASSFTSGTQEQYF. Written as DNA, the CDR3 is TGTGCCAGCAGCTTCACTAGCGGGACCCAAGAGCAGTACTTC.

The rearrangement uses TRBV20-1 and TRBJ2-5; weak D call: TRBD2 (6 bases). Germline-derived CDR1 and CDR2 are DFQATT and SNEGSKA (reference sequence). V lost 0 bases and J lost 1, with 12 bases in between. This CDR3 spans 15 amino acids. Written as DNA, the CDR3 is TGCAGTGCTAGAGATGGGGGACTTACCCAAGAGACCCAGTACTTC. Translated: CSARDGGLTQETQYF.

This clonotype is categorized as medium-sized. The chain has TRBV4-1 and TRBJ2-7; TRBD1 matches 10 bases. The CDR3 is 14 amino acids. Losses at the gene ends were 4 bases for V and 6 bases for J; bases not matched to a gene: 6. Germline assignment: CDR1 MGHRA and CDR2 YSYEKL. CDR3 residues: CASSLGQGLSEQYF. The CDR3, as DNA: TGCGCCAGCAGCCTGGGACAGGGGCTTAGCGAGCAGTACTTC.

By its share, this clonotype is medium-sized (0.01 to 0.1%). This chain joins TRBV18 and TRBJ1-1, with a tentative D call TRBD1 (6 bases). Germline values: CDR1 KGHSH, CDR2 LQKENI. V lost 8 bases and J 1 base, leaving 8 bases between the germline ends. The CDR3 totals 12 residues. CDR3 DNA: TGTGCCAGCCAGACAGGGAACACTGAAGCTTTCTTT. Its translation: CASQTGNTEAFF.

The gene calls are TRBV6-1 and TRBJ1-1; 10 bases are shared with TRBD1. CDR1 and CDR2 from the germline V gene are MNHNS and SASEGT. With 0 bases clipped from V and 12 bases from J, the junction kept 4 bases outside the gene matches. CDR3 length equals 13 residues. CDR3 in amino acids: CASSEAGQGVTFF. The CDR3 DNA reads TGTGCCAGCAGTGAAGCAGGACAGGGGGTAACTTTCTTT.

The chain links TRBV10-2 to TRBJ2-3; 9 nucleotides line up with TRBD2. Trimming cost V 2 bases and J 2 bases; bases outside gene matches: 5. Germline lookup yields CDR1 WSHSY and CDR2 SAAADI. This CDR3 is 16 amino acids long. As DNA, the CDR3 is TGCGCCAGCAGTGAGGCAGCGGGGGGATTCACAGATACGCAGTATTTT. Translated: CASSEAAGGFTDTQYF.

The genes are TRBV20-1 and TRBJ2-1; 8 bases are shared with TRBD2. V lost 0 bases and J lost 6; bases outside the gene matches: 10. The germline gives CDR1 DFQATT, CDR2 SNEGSKA (reference sequence). The CDR3 covers 16 residues. In DNA form, the CDR3 reads TGCAGTGCTAGAGATCAGCTGGGACTAGGGAGCAATGAGCAGTTCTTC. It is translated as CSARDQLGLGSNEQFF.

The V call is TRBV6-1, the J call TRBJ2-3; a possible D gene is TRBD1 (7 bases). Germline CDR1 reads MNHNS; CDR2 reads SASEGT. V lost 5 bases and J 4 bases, leaving 16 bases between the germline ends. CDR3 length equals 15 residues. CDR3 nucleotides: TGTGCCAGCAGTTCGGACAGGCCGGGGGCAGATACGCAGTATTTT. This translates into CASSSDRPGADTQYF.

This clonotype counts as medium-sized. The rearrangement uses TRBV20-1 and TRBJ1-5; no definite D call. Germline V gene data show CDR1 as DFQATT and CDR2 as SNEGSKA (reference sequence). Trimming took off 0 bases at V and 4 bases at J, with 10 bases between the two ends. The CDR3 is 14 residues long. The CDR3 nucleotides read TGCAGTGCTAGAGATGGGGTCTGGAATCAGCCCCAGCATTTT. Amino acid sequence: CSARDGVWNQPQHF.